A selection of T cell receptor beta chains follows, all from one sample in a study of patients and donors after allogeneic stem cell transplantation. TCRdb itself ran the RT-PCR reads through MiXCR, one entry per CDR3 protein. The table has 900,000 to 1,000,000 distinct CDR3 sequences, over 15% seen once. Sequenced input: blood, either unsorted or a sorted T cell fraction (not recorded which). The receptor set was obtained from a human donor who was either an allogeneic HSCT recipient or a stem cell or donor lymphocyte infusion donor (not recorded which). It is not recorded whose cells these are; they may come from a transplant donor. Each CDR3 is given with its conserved first and last residue. D genes are given only for firm matches. Clone size, where shown, is once, few, many, or a class for clones that have expanded.

>few|TRBJ1-1|.|TRBV6-5
CASSYGLLNTEAFF
TGTGCCAGCAGTTACGGGTTGCTGAACACTGAAGCTTTCTTT
>few|TRBJ2-7|TRBD2|TRBV4-3
CASSQDRRGREQYF
TGCGCCAGCAGCCAAGATCGGCGGGGGAGAGAGCAGTACTTC
>.|TRBJ1-6|.|TRBV18
CASSPSQRGSNSPLHF
TGTGCCAGCTCACCTTCACAGAGGGGGAGTAATTCACCCCTCCACTTT
>few|TRBJ2-4|TRBD1|TRBV5-1
CASSSGTGGIQYF
TGCGCCAGCAGCTCCGGGACAGGGGGCATTCAGTACTTC
>.|TRBJ2-2|TRBD2|TRBV25-1
CATTGGRSTGELFF
TGTGCCACCACGGGGGGGCGGAGCACCGGGGAGCTGTTTTTT
>.|TRBJ2-4|TRBD2|TRBV20-1
CSARSPGLAAFGVAKNIQYF
TGCAGTGCAAGGTCCCCGGGACTAGCGGCTTTCGGGGTAGCCAAAAACATTCAGTACTTC
>few|TRBJ2-7|TRBD2|TRBV4-3
CASSQGSGGQNEQYF
TGCGCCAGCAGCCAGGGTAGCGGGGGGCAGAACGAGCAGTACTTC
>few|TRBJ1-1|TRBD1|TRBV29-1
CSVTGGAWTEAFF
TGCAGCGTTACAGGGGGCGCATGGACTGAAGCTTTCTTT
>.|TRBJ2-7|TRBD1|TRBV10-2
CASTTGQFSYEQYF
TGCGCCAGCACCACGGGACAGTTCTCCTACGAGCAGTACTTC
>.|TRBJ2-6|.|TRBV6-5
CASSYSFEAGANVLTF
TGTGCCAGCAGTTACTCGTTCGAGGCTGGGGCCAACGTCCTGACTTTC